Each of the 11 T cell receptor beta chains below was sequenced from the same sample in a study of breast tumors, draining lymph nodes, adjacent tissues. TCRdb processed the multiplex PCR reads anew with MiXCR; each CDR3 protein has one entry. The sample carries about 230,000 distinct CDR3 sequences, approximately 31% recorded once. Axillary draining lymph nodes of breast cancer patients supplied the node samples. Specimen: axillary lymph node tissue. Receptor source: a female donor with breast cancer. Some clones in this sample may be carry-over from other donors' samples.

Ten or more counts support this clonotype. The chain has TRBV7-8 and TRBJ2-5; D unclear. This CDR3 is built from 12 residues. The germline gives CDR1 SGHVS, CDR2 FQNEAQ. V was pared by 0 bases and J by 5 bases, with 4 bases between. The CDR3 protein is CASSLASETQYF. CDR3 nucleotide sequence: TGTGCCAGCAGCTTAGCGTCGGAGACCCAGTACTTC.

Points on this clonotype: Being one base from a much bigger clone, this may be a read error. This sequence joins TRBV6-2 or TRBV6-3 and TRBJ2-2; no clear D gene. CDR3 length: 14 amino acids. V lost 5 bases and J 8 bases, leaving 15 bases between the germline ends. Germline loops: CDR1 MNHEY, CDR2 SVGEGT. In DNA form, the CDR3 reads TGTGCCAGCAGTCACTGGCAGTTTAATGGGGAGCTGTTTTTT. It codes for CASSHWQFNGELFF.

This clonotype showed up many times. The rearrangement joins TRBV5-4 to TRBJ2-3, with D possibly TRBD1 on 6 matching bases. The V gene's germline CDR1 is SGHNT and CDR2 YYREEE (reference sequence). CDR3 length equals 16 residues. The V and J ends lost 1 base and 7 bases respectively, with 19 bases between them. The CDR3, as DNA: TGTGCCAGCAGCTTGTTTACAGGGTTTCCCCAGCATACGCAGTATTTT. This encodes CASSLFTGFPQHTQYF.

V is TRBV7-9 and J is TRBJ1-1, with D possibly being TRBD1 (5 bases). Trimming removed 1 base from V and 5 bases from J, with 11 bases in between. This CDR3 contains 14 residues. From germline, CDR1 is SEHNR and CDR2 FQNEAQ (reference sequence). CDR3 sequence: CASSLGPRGTEAFF. Here the CDR3 DNA reads TGTGCCAGCAGCTTAGGGCCTCGGGGGACTGAAGCTTTCTTT.

This rearrangement joins TRBV5-1 to TRBJ1-2, with D unclear. Trimming removed 0 bases from V and 6 bases from J, with 9 bases in between. Germline lookup yields CDR1 SGHRS and CDR2 YFSETQ. There are 13 residues in the CDR3. The CDR3 protein is CASSLAGVDGYTF. For the CDR3, the DNA is TGCGCCAGCAGCTTGGCTGGGGTAGATGGCTACACCTTC.

This chain uses TRBV10-2 with TRBJ2-7, with TRBD1 matching over 8 bases. Trimming took 6 bases from V and 1 from J; bases not matched to a gene: 5. CDR1 and CDR2 (germline): WSHSY, SAAADI. This CDR3 region has 14 residues. Here the CDR3 reads CASRGTGLSYEQYF. In DNA, the CDR3 is TGCGCCAGCAGGGGGACAGGCTTGTCCTACGAGCAGTACTTC.

V usage is TRBV5-8 and J usage is TRBJ2-4; D is unresolved. Germline values: CDR1 SGHTS, CDR2 YDEGEE. The CDR3 extends over 16 amino acids. The V end was cut by 1 base, the J end by 0 bases, with 11 bases between. This CDR3 reads CASSLWAAVAKNIQYF. DNA of the CDR3: TGTGCCAGCAGCTTGTGGGCGGCAGTAGCCAAAAACATTCAGTACTTC.

About this clonotype itself: A read error is likely, as this CDR3 ends without the conserved phenylalanine or tryptophan. The chain uses TRBV24-1 and TRBJ2-3; TRBD2 matches 16 bases. Germline CDR1 reads KGHDR; CDR2 reads SFDVKD. The CDR3 covers 18 residues. This CDR3 is CATSDRGTSGRATDAQYS. The CDR3 coding sequence is TGTGCCACCAGTGACCGAGGGACTAGCGGGAGGGCCACAGATGCGCAGTATTCT.

The V gene is TRBV7-2, the J gene TRBJ1-4; 7 bases map to TRBD1. This CDR3 region has 17 residues. The V segment lost 1 base and the J segment 8 bases; nucleotides outside the gene matches: 13. Germline CDR1 SGHTA, CDR2 FQGNSA. The CDR3 region is CASSLGTGLNPLEKLFF. The CDR3 region has the DNA TGTGCCAGCAGCTTAGGGACAGGACTAAACCCACTCGAAAAACTGTTTTTT.

This clonotype was recorded many times. The DNA of the CDR3 is TGTGCCAGCAGGTCGGAGGCCGCTGCGGGAGGGACCACAGATACGCAGTATTTT. Its protein is CASRSEAAAGGTTDTQYF. This sequence joins TRBV5-4 and TRBJ2-3, with 9 bases fitting TRBD2. CDR1 SGHNT and CDR2 YYREEE come from the germline V gene (reference sequence). CDR3 length: 18 amino acids. The J segment lost 2 bases and the V segment lost 5 bases, leaving 15 bases of the junction unmatched.

This clonotype was detected ten times or more. This sequence joins TRBV7-9 and TRBJ2-7; a possible D gene is TRBD1 (5 bases). This CDR3 is 16 amino acids long. V was cut by 3 bases and J by 0 bases, with 15 bases left in between. Germline V gives CDR1 SEHNR, CDR2 FQNEAQ (reference sequence). CDR3 amino acids: CASSFGPDSPSYEQYF. In nucleotides, the CDR3 is TGTGCCAGCAGCTTTGGTCCCGACAGTCCCTCCTACGAGCAGTACTTC.